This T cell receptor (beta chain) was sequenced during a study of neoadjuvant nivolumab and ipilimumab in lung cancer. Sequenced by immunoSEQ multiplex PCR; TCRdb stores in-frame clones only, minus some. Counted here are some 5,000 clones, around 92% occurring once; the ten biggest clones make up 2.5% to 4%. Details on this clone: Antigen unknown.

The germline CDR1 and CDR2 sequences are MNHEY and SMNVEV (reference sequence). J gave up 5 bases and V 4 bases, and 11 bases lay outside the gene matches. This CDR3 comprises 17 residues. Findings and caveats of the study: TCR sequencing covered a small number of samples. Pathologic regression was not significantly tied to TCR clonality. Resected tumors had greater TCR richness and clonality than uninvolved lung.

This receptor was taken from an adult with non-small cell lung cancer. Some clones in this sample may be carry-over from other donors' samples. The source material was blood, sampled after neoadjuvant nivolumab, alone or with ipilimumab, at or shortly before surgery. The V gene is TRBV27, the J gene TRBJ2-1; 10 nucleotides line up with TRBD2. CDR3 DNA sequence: TGTGCCAGCAGTTCCCGTTCGACTAGCGGGCTGCACAATGAGCAGTTCTTC. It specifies CASSSRSTSGLHNEQFF.